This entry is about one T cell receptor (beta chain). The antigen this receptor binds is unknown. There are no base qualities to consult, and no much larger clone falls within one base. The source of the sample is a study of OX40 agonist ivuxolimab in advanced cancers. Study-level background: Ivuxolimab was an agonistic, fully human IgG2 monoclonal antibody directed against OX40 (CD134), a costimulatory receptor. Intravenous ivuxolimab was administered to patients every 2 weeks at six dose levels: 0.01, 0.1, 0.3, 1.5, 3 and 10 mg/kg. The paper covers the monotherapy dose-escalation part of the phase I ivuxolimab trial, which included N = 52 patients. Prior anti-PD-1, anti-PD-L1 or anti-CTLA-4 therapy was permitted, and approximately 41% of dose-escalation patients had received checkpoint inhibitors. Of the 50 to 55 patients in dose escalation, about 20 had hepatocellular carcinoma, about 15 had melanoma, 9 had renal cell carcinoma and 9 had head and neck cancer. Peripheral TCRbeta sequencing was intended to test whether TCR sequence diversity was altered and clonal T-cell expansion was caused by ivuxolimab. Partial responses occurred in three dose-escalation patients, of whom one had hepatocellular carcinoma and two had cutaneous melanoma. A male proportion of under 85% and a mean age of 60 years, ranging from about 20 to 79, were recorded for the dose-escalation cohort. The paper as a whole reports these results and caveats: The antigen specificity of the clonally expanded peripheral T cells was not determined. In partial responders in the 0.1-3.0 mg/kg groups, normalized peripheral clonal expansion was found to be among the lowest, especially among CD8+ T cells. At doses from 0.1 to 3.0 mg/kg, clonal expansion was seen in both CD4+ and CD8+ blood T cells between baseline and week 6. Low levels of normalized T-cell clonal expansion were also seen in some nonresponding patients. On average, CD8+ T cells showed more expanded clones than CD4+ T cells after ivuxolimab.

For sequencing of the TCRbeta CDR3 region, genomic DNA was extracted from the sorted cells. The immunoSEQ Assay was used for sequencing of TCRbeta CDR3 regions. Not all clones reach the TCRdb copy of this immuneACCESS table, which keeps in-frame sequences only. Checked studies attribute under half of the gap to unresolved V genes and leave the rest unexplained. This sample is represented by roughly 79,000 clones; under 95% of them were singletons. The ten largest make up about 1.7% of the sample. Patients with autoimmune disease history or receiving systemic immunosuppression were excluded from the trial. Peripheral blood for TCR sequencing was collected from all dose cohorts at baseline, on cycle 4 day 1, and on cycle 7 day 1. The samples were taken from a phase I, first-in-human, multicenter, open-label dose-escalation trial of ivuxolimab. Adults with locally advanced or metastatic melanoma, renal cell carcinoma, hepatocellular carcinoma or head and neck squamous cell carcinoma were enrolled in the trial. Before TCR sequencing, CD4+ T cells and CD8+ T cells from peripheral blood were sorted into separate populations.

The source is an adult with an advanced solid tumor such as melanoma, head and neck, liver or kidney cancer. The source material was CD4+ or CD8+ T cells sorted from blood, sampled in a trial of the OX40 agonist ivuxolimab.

The nucleotide sequence reads TGCGCCAGCAGTGAGTCGGGGAGACACGGGGAGCCCCAGCATTTT. Its coded protein is CASSESGRHGEPQHF. This chain joins TRBV10-2 to TRBJ1-5; confidence is insufficient to name the D gene. The CDR3, cysteine through phenylalanine, is 15 amino acids long. Only CDR3 DNA is held: 45 bases, read in frame from base 1. Deletion took 0 bases off V and 8 bases off J, with a span of 14 bases between the germline ends. Based on the germline V gene, the CDR1 and CDR2 sequences are WSHSY and SAAADI.